This TCR beta chain was recovered during a study of CD8 T cells in ankylosing spondylitis. There are many counts of this clonotype. TCRdb recomputed calls from the 5' RACE reads with MiXCR, one row per CDR3 protein. The data hold some 350,000 distinct CDR3 sequences, with approximately 14% observed a single time. The sequence derives from a male donor with ankylosing spondylitis or in good health (not recorded which). The sequenced material came from blood, either unsorted or a sorted T cell fraction (not recorded which).

The CDR3 DNA reads as TGTGCCACCAGCAGCACAACAGGGATTGCACATTTT. This gives the protein CATSSTTGIAHF. The rearrangement uses TRBV15 and TRBJ1-5, with D possibly being TRBD1 (6 bases). The CDR3 loop spans 12 amino acids. Germline CDR1 LNHNV, CDR2 YYDKDF (reference sequence). Trimming left V 3 bases short and J 16 bases short, with 16 bases between.